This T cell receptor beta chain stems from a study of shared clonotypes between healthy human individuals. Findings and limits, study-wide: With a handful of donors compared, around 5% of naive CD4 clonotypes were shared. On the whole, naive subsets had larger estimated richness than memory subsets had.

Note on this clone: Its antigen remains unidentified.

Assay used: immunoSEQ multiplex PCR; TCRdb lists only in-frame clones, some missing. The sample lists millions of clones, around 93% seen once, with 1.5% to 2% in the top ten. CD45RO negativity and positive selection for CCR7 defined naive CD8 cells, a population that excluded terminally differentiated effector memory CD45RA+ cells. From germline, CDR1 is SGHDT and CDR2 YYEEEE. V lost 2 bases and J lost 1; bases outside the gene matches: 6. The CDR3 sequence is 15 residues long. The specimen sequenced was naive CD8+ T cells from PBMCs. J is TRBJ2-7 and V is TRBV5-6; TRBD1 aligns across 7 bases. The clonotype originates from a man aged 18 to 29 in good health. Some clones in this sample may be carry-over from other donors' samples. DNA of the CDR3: TGTGCCAGCAGCTTTAGTCAACAGGGGTCCTACGAGCAGTACTTC. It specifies CASSFSQQGSYEQYF.